This TCR beta chain was captured by sequencing in a study of beta chain features in type 1 diabetes. Broader study findings: Possibly, sequencing cDNA over-represented cells that had high TCR expression levels.

Comment on this clone: Its target is unknown.

Every isolated RNA sample was fully reverse transcribed, so sequencing captured expressed TCRB transcripts. The method was immunoSEQ multiplex PCR; TCRdb's version includes in-frame clones alone and lacks a portion of them. The sample consists of around 280,000 clones, approximately 8.1% of them appearing once. The CDR3 length is 16 residues. Germline V lookup: CDR1 LGHNA, CDR2 YSLEER. Trimming took 0 bases from V and 7 from J; bases not matched to a gene: 8. The specimen sequenced was central memory CD4+ T cells from blood. The chain joins TRBV4-3 to TRBJ2-5; 10 bases fit TRBD2. The receptor comes from a woman aged 18 to 35 in good health. The chain's CDR3 is CASSQDVGLAGVTQYF. Written as DNA, the CDR3 is TGCGCCAGCAGCCAAGACGTAGGGCTAGCGGGGGTGACCCAGTACTTC.